This T cell receptor beta chain was sequenced in a study of PD-1 blockade in classical Hodgkin lymphoma (dated by TCRdb to 2020 to 2021). Context from the whole study: Nivolumab dosing was 3 mg/kg intravenously every 2 weeks, continuing until either disease progression or unacceptable toxicity. The study used CyTOF and TCR beta sequencing to define a peripheral blood immune signature of response to PD-1 blockade in classical Hodgkin lymphoma. The paper as a whole reports these results and caveats: The study was restricted to a single clinical trial cohort, and the causes of repertoire differences, possibly disease activity or prior therapy, were left undefined. Diversity was lower in patients who began nivolumab less than 1 year after ASCT, so these patients were left out of later analyses to avoid confounding by immune reconstitution. Trial patients with a complete response had baseline diversity similar to that of newly diagnosed patients, while partial responders and progressors had significantly lower diversity. CD4+ but not CD8+ TCR diversity rose significantly by C4D1 (p=0.0027 vs p=0.16), most apparent in complete responders (p=0.02). Newly diagnosed patients were reported to have lower baseline TCR diversity than healthy donors, and relapsed/refractory patients were reported to have lower baseline TCR diversity still.

The time point label, as the study defines it: cycle 4 day 1 (C4D1), after 5 to 7 weeks of nivolumab. Every trial patient had relapsed following autologous stem cell transplantation, and prior brentuximab vedotin exposure was what differed among cohorts A, B and C. The trial cohort was composed of about 60 patients with relapsed/refractory classical Hodgkin lymphoma, for whom complete response, partial response or progressive disease was recorded as best overall response. Trial patients were treated with single-agent nivolumab in the multi-cohort phase II CheckMate 205 trial. Best overall response was determined by an independent review committee according to the 2007 International Working Group response criteria. Trial PBMCs were collected immediately before nivolumab initiation (C1D1) and during therapy at cycle 2 day 1 and cycle 4 day 1. Peripheral blood was collected in 8 mL Vacutainer Cell Preparation Tubes, from which PBMCs were isolated by centrifugation and then cryopreserved.

The Qiagen DNeasy kit was used to extract genomic DNA both from unsorted PBMCs and from the negatively selected CD4+ and CD8+ fractions. TCR beta CDR3 regions were subjected to amplification by immunoSEQ multiplex PCR with primers that anneal to V and J segments. A synthetic immune receptor repertoire was used to minimize amplification bias, and remaining bias was computationally removed after sequencing. Concerning the study's data processing: Custom Python scripts were used to quantify repertoire diversity as the Shannon entropy index. Unsorted, CD4+ and CD8+ repertoires were analyzed separately, except for combined analyses in which CD4+ and CD8+ sequences were merged in silico. Clonal expansion was defined as at least a 2-fold frequency increase after treatment relative to C1D1, with a pseudocount of 0.5 for undetected baseline clones. Clones with 0 or 1 copy at C1D1 were classified as singleton clones, and clones with 2 or more copies were classified as non-singleton clones. Clones expanded in unsorted samples were labelled as CD4+, CD8+ or unknown by matching protein sequences in sorted samples from the same patient. Wilcoxon tests on paired samples were used to test diversity changes from C1D1 to C4D1. Here the immuneACCESS table is served through TCRdb, limited to in-frame sequences with V and J called. Missing clones are a known gap in these copies; in checked studies unresolved V genes cover under half, and the rest lacks a known reason. V and J calls and clone size are copied from that table; D and trimming were computed from the DNA. The sample profile shows 25,000 to 35,000 clones; around three quarters of them were found once. The ten largest clones take up roughly 4% of the sample.

About this clone itself: The antigen it binds to is not known. No much larger clone is present one base from it, and per-base qualities are unavailable. The sample carries other DNA sequences with the same CDR3.

Including the terminal cysteine and phenylalanine, the CDR3 comprises 13 residues. Only the CDR3 part of the read is kept: 39 bases, read in frame from the first base. V loses 1 base of germline sequence and J loses 8 bases, and the interval between the two ends is 11 bases. According to the germline V gene (reference sequence), CDR1 reads SEHNR and CDR2 reads FQNEAQ. The sample in question was peripheral blood mononuclear cells (PBMCs), obtained before the fourth cycle of nivolumab. The chain is made from TRBV7-9 and TRBJ1-1; a tentative D call is TRBD1 (6 bases match). The receptor's source is a human donor with classical Hodgkin lymphoma. The nucleotide sequence is TGTGCCAGCAGCTTAGGTCTAACAGGGGAAGCTTTCTTT. Translated, it gives CASSLGLTGEAFF.